This entry concerns a single T cell receptor beta chain. The source of the sample is a study of blood T cell repertoires in COVID-19. The germline CDR1 and CDR2 sequences are SGHRS and YFSETQ. J gave up 5 bases and V 0 bases, and 7 bases lay outside the gene matches. The length of the CDR3 is 17 residues. TCRdb's table, derived via immunoSEQ multiplex PCR, lists solely in-frame clones and lacks some. The data show 100,000 to 150,000 clones, about 89% seen once. The clonotype comes from a man in his 60s with COVID-19, enrolled during active disease. Specimen: peripheral blood. This chain connects TRBV5-1 to TRBJ1-4; 10 bases fit TRBD1. CDR3 sequence: CASSLVGPGQGNEKLFF. In nucleotides, the CDR3 is TGCGCCAGCAGCTTGGTGGGACCGGGACAGGGGAATGAAAAACTGTTTTTT.